A single sample gave rise to the 12 T cell receptor beta chains below, sequenced in a study of blood T cells in healthy people across ages. PCR was performed a second time for about 7 to 12 cycles using a sample-barcoded 5' primer and a J-beta primer mix. Each CDR3 protein gets one entry after TCRdb re-called the 5' RACE reads with MiXCR. In the table there are 2 million or so distinct CDR3 sequences, 49% of which are singletons. Material for sequencing was blood. The receptor source for this set is a woman in her thirties or forties in good health.

This clonotype was seen only a few times. The chain is built from TRBV20-1 and TRBJ2-5, with TRBD1 as a possible D gene (6 bases). The ends were cut back, 0 bases at V and 0 bases at J, with 8 bases in the middle. Per the germline V gene, CDR1 is DFQATT and CDR2 is SNEGSKA (reference sequence). This CDR3 region has 14 residues. CDR3 in amino acids: CSARDRQDQETQYF. In nucleotides, the CDR3 is TGCAGTGCTAGAGACAGACAGGACCAAGAGACCCAGTACTTC.

This clonotype was found a few times. V and J are TRBV20-1 and TRBJ2-3, with TRBD2 matching over 7 bases. The CDR3 length is 15 residues. Looked up from germline, CDR1 is DFQATT and CDR2 is SNEGSKA (reference sequence). V lost 1 base to trimming and J lost 7 bases; unmatched junction nucleotides: 11. The CDR3 here is CSARGTFAGVNTQYF. CDR3 bases: TGCAGTGCTAGAGGAACCTTCGCGGGGGTAAATACGCAGTATTTT.

This chain connects TRBV28 to TRBJ1-2; the match to TRBD1 covers 7 bases. Germline V gives CDR1 MDHEN, CDR2 SYDVKM. V trimming: 4 bases; J trimming: 8 bases; junction bases outside the gene matches: 13. The CDR3 consists of 15 residues. CDR3 nucleotide sequence: TGTGCCAGCAGTTCCGGGACAGTTTTTTTCGGAGGCTACACCTTC. Translating it yields CASSSGTVFFGGYTF.

This sequence joins TRBV6-2 or TRBV6-3 and TRBJ2-1, with a possible D match to TRBD1 (6 bases). V lost 3 bases, J lost 12 bases, and 15 bases lay in between. The germline gives CDR1 MNHEY, CDR2 SVGEGT. This CDR3 contains 13 residues. The CDR3 spells CASSYPGEYGQFF. As DNA, the CDR3 is TGTGCCAGCAGTTATCCAGGGGAATATGGGCAGTTCTTC.

This clonotype was found a few times. The rearrangement links TRBV11-2 to TRBJ2-1; 8 positions agree with TRBD2. Germline CDR1 reads SGHAT; CDR2 reads FQNNGV. This CDR3 has 15 residues. Trimming cost V 5 bases and J 3 bases; bases outside gene matches: 6. The CDR3 DNA reads TGTGCCAGCAGCCCTTTAGCGGGGTTCTACAATGAGCAGTTCTTC. This gives the protein CASSPLAGFYNEQFF.

CDR3 sequence: CASSLSGGPVTDTQYF. The CDR3 DNA reads as TGTGCCAGCAGTTTGAGCGGGGGGCCAGTCACAGATACGCAGTATTTT. This chain connects TRBV12-3 or TRBV12-4 to TRBJ2-3, with TRBD2 matching over 9 bases. J was trimmed by 2 bases and V by 3 bases; bases with no gene match: 6. CDR3 length equals 16 residues.

The chain carries TRBV4-1 and TRBJ2-5, with D hard to call. There are 16 residues in the CDR3. Germline loops: CDR1 MGHRA, CDR2 YSYEKL. The V gene lost 2 bases and the J gene lost 4 bases, with 17 bases spanning the gap. Here the CDR3 DNA reads TGCGCCAGCAGCCAAACCACACGGCCCTCCGCAGAGACCCAGTACTTC. Translation gives CASSQTTRPSAETQYF.

This clonotype was observed a handful of times. The chain carries TRBV20-1 and TRBJ2-1; 7 bases align to TRBD2. Looked up from germline, CDR1 is DFQATT and CDR2 is SNEGSKA (reference sequence). The CDR3 is made up of 15 amino acids. The J segment lost 0 bases and the V segment lost 1 base, leaving 3 bases of the junction unmatched. The CDR3 DNA follows: TGCAGTGCTAGAGTTGAGCGGGGCTCCTACAATGAGCAGTTCTTC. It translates to CSARVERGSYNEQFF.

This clonotype appeared a single time. The chain couples TRBV2 to TRBJ2-2, with D hard to call. Germline lookup yields CDR1 SNHLY and CDR2 FYNNEI. Trimming removed 2 bases from V and 5 bases from J, with 12 bases in between. The CDR3 contains 15 residues. Here the CDR3 reads CASSELRLSTGELFF. CDR3 nucleotides: TGTGCCAGCAGTGAACTACGGCTATCTACCGGGGAGCTGTTTTTT.

This chain joins TRBV13 and TRBJ2-7; D gene ambiguous. The germline V gene encodes CDR1 PRHDT and CDR2 FYEKMQ (reference sequence). V was pared by 1 base and J by 2 bases, with 12 bases between. CDR3 length: 15 residues. CDR3 DNA: TGTGCCAGCAGCTTAGCCGGAAACGTACCCTACGAGCAGTACTTC. It specifies CASSLAGNVPYEQYF.

This clonotype was observed once. One junction end disagrees with the germline gene, perhaps due to a read error. The V and J genes are TRBV16 and TRBJ1-5, with 7 bases that match TRBD1. Germline CDR1 reads KGHSY; CDR2 reads FQNENV. CDR3 length equals 16 residues. CDR3 sequence reads: CASSLISGQLNHPQHF. In DNA form, the CDR3 reads TGTGCCAGCAGCCTTATTTCGGGACAGCTAAATCATCCCCAGCATTTT.

This clonotype was observed once. This rearrangement joins TRBV15 to TRBJ2-1; D unclear. This CDR3 region has 12 residues. Germline V gives CDR1 LNHNV, CDR2 YYDKDF (reference sequence). Trimming removed 3 bases from V and 4 bases from J, with 4 bases in between. CDR3 residues: CATSSLYNEQFF. DNA of the CDR3: TGTGCCACCAGCAGCCTTTACAATGAGCAGTTCTTC. The entire variable domain, with the rest obtained from reference TRBV15 and TRBJ2-1, is as follows: DAMVIQNPRYQVTQFGKPVTLSCSQTLNHNVMYWYQQKSSQAPKLLFHYYDKDFNNEADTPDNFQSRRPNTSFCFLDIRSPGLGDTAMYLCATSSLYNEQFFGPGTRLTVL.